This is a list of T cell receptor beta chains from one sample in a study of cytomegalovirus exposure and HLA in healthy donors. Sequenced by immunoSEQ multiplex PCR; TCRdb stores in-frame clones only, minus some. The table includes roughly 170,000 clones, more than 65% detected once. Sequencing was carried out using PBMCs. The source of these receptors is a woman aged 25 to 39 in good health and CMV-seronegative. The CDR3 runs from the conserved cysteine through the conserved F or W. D genes are given only for firm matches. Where a row states a size, it is once, few, many or the class of an expanded clone; other rows omit it.

V,J,D,size,DNA,CDR3
TRBV6-6,TRBJ1-2,TRBD1,.,TGTGCCAGCAGTTACTCGGGGGGACAGAACTATGGCTACACCTTC,CASSYSGGQNYGYTF
TRBV7-8,TRBJ1-3,TRBD1,.,TGTGCCAGCAGCCCAGGGGGGCTATCCGGAAACACCATATATTTT,CASSPGGLSGNTIYF
TRBV7-3,TRBJ2-7,.,.,TGTGCCAGCAGCTTAGCCGGGTCGGAGGGCTACGAGCAGTACTTC,CASSLAGSEGYEQYF
TRBV7-2,TRBJ2-5,.,few,TGTGCCAGCAGCCTACAAGAGACCCAGTACTTC,CASSLQETQYF
TRBV19,TRBJ1-2,.,few,TGTGCCAGTGCACAGGGTAACTATGGCTACACCTTC,CASAQGNYGYTF
TRBV6-1,TRBJ1-5,TRBD1,.,TGTGCCAGCAGTGTTAGCCGGGACAGGGCTACCCGTAGCAATCAGCCCCAGCATTTT,CASSVSRDRATRSNQPQHF
TRBV9,TRBJ2-1,.,once,TGTGCCAGCAGACCCGGACAGTCCCCCTACAATGAGCAGTTCTTC,CASRPGQSPYNEQFF
TRBV28,TRBJ2-5,TRBD2,.,TGTGCCAGCAGTTTGAAACTAGCGGGACCAACCCAGTACTTC,CASSLKLAGPTQYF
TRBV9,TRBJ2-1,.,.,TGTGCCAGCAGCGGGCAAGCGGGCCTCTCCTACAATGAGCAGTTCTTC,CASSGQAGLSYNEQFF
TRBV29-1,TRBJ1-3,.,.,TGCAGCGTTGGGCCGAACTCTGGAAACACCATATATTTT,CSVGPNSGNTIYF
TRBV7-9,TRBJ2-1,.,few,TGTGCCAGCAGCTTAGACGGGGTCTACAATGAGCAGTTCTTC,CASSLDGVYNEQFF
TRBV7-6,TRBJ2-7,.,.,TGTGCCAGCAGCTTAGTCGTGTCAGGAAAACCCTACGAGCAGTACTTC,CASSLVVSGKPYEQYF
TRBV5-1,TRBJ1-5,.,.,TGCGCCAGCAGCTTGGGAGGGGGAGATCAGCCCCAGCATTTT,CASSLGGGDQPQHF
TRBV5-8,TRBJ1-1,.,.,TGTGCCAGCGGCCTGTGGCAGGGAGGTTTAGCTGAAGCTTTCTTT,CASGLWQGGLAEAFF
TRBV7-9,TRBJ2-7,.,.,TGTTCCACCGGCGGGCTGGGTTACGAGCAGTACTTC,CSTGGLGYEQYF
TRBV7-9,TRBJ2-5,.,.,TGTGCCAGCAGCCCTAACAGCATTCAAGAGACCCAGTACTTC,CASSPNSIQETQYF
TRBV2,TRBJ2-7,.,.,TGTGCCAGCAGCCTCACAGGGTCCCTTTACGAGCAGTACTTC,CASSLTGSLYEQYF
TRBV6-1,TRBJ1-3,.,.,TGTGCCAGCAGTGAACGACTTGGGGGAAACACCATATATTTT,CASSERLGGNTIYF
TRBV7-2,TRBJ1-4,TRBD1,once,TGTGCCAGCAGCTCTAGACAGGGAAATGAAAAACTGTTTTTT,CASSSRQGNEKLFF
TRBV19,TRBJ1-2,TRBD1,.,TGTGCCAGTTCGGAGGGGGCTACAGTCGGCTACACCTTC,CASSEGATVGYTF
TRBV7-8,TRBJ2-1,.,.,TGTGCCAGCAGCTTAACCGGATACAGGGTCAATGAGCAGTTCTTC,CASSLTGYRVNEQFF
TRBV4-2,TRBJ1-4,TRBD1,.,TGTGCCAGCAGCCAAAAGTGGGCAGGGGGCGCCAGGAGCACTAATGAAAAACTGTTTTTT,CASSQKWAGGARSTNEKLFF
TRBV7-2,TRBJ1-5,.,.,TGTGCCAGCAGCTTCCGCAGGTGGGGGGAGCCCCAGCATTTT,CASSFRRWGEPQHF
TRBV7-9,TRBJ1-6,TRBD1,few,TGTGCCAGCAGATTCTCCGGGACAGAGAATTCACCCCTCCACTTT,CASRFSGTENSPLHF
TRBV7-3,TRBJ2-5,.,once,TGTGCCAGCAGCTCATACGGGGTCCAGGAGACCCAGTACTTC,CASSSYGVQETQYF
TRBV29-1,TRBJ2-3,.,.,TGCAGCGTAGCCACCGGTCGAGATACGCAGTATTTT,CSVATGRDTQYF
TRBV9,TRBJ2-3,TRBD2,few,TGTGCCAGCAGCGGTAGCGGGGGGGCGTACACAGATACGCAGTATTTT,CASSGSGGAYTDTQYF
TRBV9,TRBJ1-1,.,.,TGTGCCAGCAGCTTCACCCCCTATTCTACTGAAGCTTTCTTT,CASSFTPYSTEAFF
TRBV4-1,TRBJ2-3,TRBD2,.,TGCGCCAGCAGCCAAGACCCGCGGGGGGGCCGGGGTGATACGCAGTATTTT,CASSQDPRGGRGDTQYF
TRBV4-1,TRBJ2-1,TRBD1,.,TGCGCCAGCAGCTCCCCCGGGGCAGGGGGCTTAGATGAGCAGTTCTTC,CASSSPGAGGLDEQFF
TRBV5-1,TRBJ2-7,.,.,TGCGCCAGCAGCTTGGAGACTAGCTCCTACGAGCAGTACTTC,CASSLETSSYEQYF
TRBV10-3,TRBJ1-5,TRBD1,.,TGTGCCATCAGTGTACAGGGGGCCGGTCAGCCCCAGCATTTT,CAISVQGAGQPQHF
TRBV4-1,TRBJ1-4,.,few,TGCGCCAGCAGCCAAGATGTCACTGCAACTAATGAAAAACTGTTTTTT,CASSQDVTATNEKLFF
TRBV29-1,TRBJ2-1,.,.,TGCAGCGTCGCCACCTCAGGTCTTTACAATGAGCAGTTCTTC,CSVATSGLYNEQFF
TRBV7-2,TRBJ2-7,TRBD1,.,TGTGCCAGCAGCGCCGGGACAGGGGGCTACTACGAGCAGTACTTC,CASSAGTGGYYEQYF
TRBV9,TRBJ2-7,.,.,TGTGCCAGCAGCGGCGACAGCTCCTACGAGCAGTACTTC,CASSGDSSYEQYF
TRBV27,TRBJ2-7,.,few,TGTGCCAGCAGTTTCGATGGCAGGGTGGGCGAGCAGTACTTC,CASSFDGRVGEQYF
TRBV18,TRBJ2-7,.,.,TGTGCCAGCTCACAACCCGAGCAGGGCGAACAGTACTTC,CASSQPEQGEQYF
TRBV2,TRBJ2-7,TRBD2,.,TGTGCCAGCAGTTTGCGGGAGGTCTCCTACGAGCAGTACTTC,CASSLREVSYEQYF
TRBV7-2,TRBJ1-1,.,few,TGTGCCAGCAGCTTAGTTTCAGTGAACACTGAAGCTTTCTTT,CASSLVSVNTEAFF
TRBV2,TRBJ2-5,TRBD2,.,TGTGCCAGCACCAGGACTAGCGGAGAGGAGACCCAGTACTTC,CASTRTSGEETQYF
TRBV23-1,TRBJ1-1,.,.,TGCGCCAGCAGGGTTAATGGTCAGGGCAGGAACACTGAAGCTTTCTTT,CASRVNGQGRNTEAFF
TRBV7-3,TRBJ2-7,TRBD2,.,TGTGCCAGCAGCTTATTTGCGGGAGGGCTCTACGAGCAGTACTTC,CASSLFAGGLYEQYF
TRBV5-4,TRBJ2-5,.,once,TGTGCCAGCAGCTTGGCTTGGACTACCGAAGAGACCCAGTACTTC,CASSLAWTTEETQYF